The entry below gives a single TCR beta chain sequence along with its context. Using immunoSEQ multiplex PCR, the repertoire was profiled, and TCRdb retains in-frame clones only, with some absent. The sample comprises several thousand clones, 65% to 90% of which are singletons, and about 1% rests with the top ten. Deletions cut 8 bases from V and 0 bases from J, with 17 bases between. Germline assignment: CDR1 MNHEY and CDR2 SVGAGI. The CDR3 has 15 amino acids. Time point indicated: 2015-2016 season, pre-vaccination. The source of the sample is a study of follicular helper T cells after annual influenza vaccination.

The chain is built from TRBV6-5 and TRBJ2-7; possible D gene TRBD1, 6 bases. The receptor was isolated from an adult who received the influenza vaccine. The starting material was CXCR5+ CD38- circulating T follicular helper cells from blood, obtained on the day of influenza vaccination. Noted subset: circulating Tfh, non-naive CD4+CXCR5+PD-1+ (ICOS+CD38+ or ICOS-CD38-). CDR3 DNA sequence: TGTGCCAGCCGGGCACCGGGACACTACTCCTACGAGCAGTACTTC. This gives the protein CASRAPGHYSYEQYF.